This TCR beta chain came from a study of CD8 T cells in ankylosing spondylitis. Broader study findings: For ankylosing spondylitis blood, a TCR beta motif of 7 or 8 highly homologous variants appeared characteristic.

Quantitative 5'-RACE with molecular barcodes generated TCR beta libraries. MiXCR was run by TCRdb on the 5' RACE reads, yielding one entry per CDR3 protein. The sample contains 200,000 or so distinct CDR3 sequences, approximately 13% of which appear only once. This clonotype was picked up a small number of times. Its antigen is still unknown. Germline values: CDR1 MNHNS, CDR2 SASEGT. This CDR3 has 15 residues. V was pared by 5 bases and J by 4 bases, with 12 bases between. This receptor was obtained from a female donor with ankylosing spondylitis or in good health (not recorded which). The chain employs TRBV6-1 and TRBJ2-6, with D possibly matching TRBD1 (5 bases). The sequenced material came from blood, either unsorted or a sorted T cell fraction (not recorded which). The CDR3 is CASSTQGSGANVLTF. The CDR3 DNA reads TGTGCCAGCAGTACCCAGGGAAGCGGGGCCAACGTCCTGACTTTC.